This T cell receptor (beta chain) was profiled in a study of radiotherapy plus CTLA-4 blockade in lung cancer. Whole-study results and caveats: According to reports, early shifts in blood T cell clones, alongside interferon-beta, forecast response most accurately. Expansion in blood of tumor-derived TCR clones was seen after radiotherapy plus ipilimumab.

As regards this clone: Its antigen is not identified.

Libraries were prepared by immunoSEQ multiplex PCR; TCRdb keeps only in-frame clonotypes and omits some of them. The data contain about 67,000 clones, more than 70% of them singletons. Chemo-refractory metastatic non-small-cell lung cancer patients received focal radiation with ipilimumab CTLA-4 blockade. This clonotype was sampled from a human donor with non-small cell lung cancer whose response to radiotherapy plus ipilimumab could not be evaluated. Some clones in this sample may be carry-over from other donors' samples. The source was peripheral blood, collected from a patient treated with radiotherapy plus ipilimumab.

The CDR3: CASSPTTGSPSGYTF. The DNA for the CDR3 is TGTGCCAGCAGTCCCACGACGGGGAGTCCGAGCGGCTACACCTTC. The chain combines TRBV6-6 with TRBJ1-2; unclear D gene. Germline V gene lookup returns CDR1 MNHNY and CDR2 SVGAGI (reference sequence). The length of the CDR3 is 15 residues. The germline V and J ends were trimmed by 5 bases and 8 bases, with 21 bases remaining between them.